A selection of T cell receptor beta chains follows, all from one sample in a study of T cells after yellow fever vaccination. TCRdb redid the calling of the 5' RACE reads with MiXCR, one entry per CDR3 protein. The sample has about 320,000 distinct CDR3 sequences; approximately 4% are singletons. Sample: PBMCs, taken 15 days after the yellow fever booster vaccination. The source of these receptors is a man aged 18 to 29 who received the YFV17D yellow fever vaccine. The CDR3 runs from the conserved cysteine through the conserved F or W. D genes are given only for firm matches. Size is omitted from some rows. Given values are once, few, many or a class for expanded clones.

cdr3_nt cdr3_aa j_call d_call clone_size v_call
TGTGCCAGCAGTTTGTCGACGGAGAGCTCCTATAATTCACCCCTCCACTTT CASSLSTESSYNSPLHF TRBJ1-6 - few TRBV6-5
TGTGCCAGCAGCTTAGTGGACAGCCGAGTCGATGAAGCTTTCTTT CASSLVDSRVDEAFF TRBJ1-1 - - TRBV7-9
TGTGCCAGCAGCTTCGCGGGGGGGGCAGATACGCAGTATTTT CASSFAGGADTQYF TRBJ2-3 TRBD2 many TRBV7-2
TGCAGTGCTAGAGAGGCAGATACGCAGTATTTT CSAREADTQYF TRBJ2-3 - many TRBV20-1
TGTGCCAGCAGCCGAACTCAGGGGCCTAACACTGAAGCTTTCTTT CASSRTQGPNTEAFF TRBJ1-1 - many TRBV12-3/TRBV12-4
TGTGCCAGCAGTCGCACGACAGGGTACACTGAAGCTTTCTTT CASSRTTGYTEAFF TRBJ1-1 TRBD1 - TRBV27
TGCAGTGCTTTCCCGGCCACCTCACCATCTCCTAACTATGGCTACACCTTC CSAFPATSPSPNYGYTF TRBJ1-2 - many TRBV20-1
TGTGCCAGCAGTTACGCCTTAGAAGGCTACACCTTC CASSYALEGYTF TRBJ1-2 - many TRBV6-2/TRBV6-3
TGTGCCAGCAGTTTGATGGGGTCATCAGATACCGGGGAGCTGTTTTTT CASSLMGSSDTGELFF TRBJ2-2 - - TRBV5-5
TGTGCCACCAGCAGAGATATCAGCTCTGGGGCCAACGTCCTGACTTTC CATSRDISSGANVLTF TRBJ2-6 - many TRBV15
TGTGCCAGCAGCTTACCTCATGAGGATACGCAGTATTTT CASSLPHEDTQYF TRBJ2-3 - many TRBV5-4
TGTGCCAGCAGTTCGGACGCGAATCAGCCCCAGCATTTT CASSSDANQPQHF TRBJ1-5 - many TRBV13
TGTGCCAGCAGCCCGGGACTCCCCTACAATGAGCAGTTCTTC CASSPGLPYNEQFF TRBJ2-1 - few TRBV27
TGTGCCAGCAGCTTAGGGGACAGGGGGCGAATCGAGACCCAGTACTTC CASSLGDRGRIETQYF TRBJ2-5 TRBD1 many TRBV7-9
TGTGCCAGCAGCAAGACTAGATGGGCTGATGGATTT CASSKTRWADGF TRBJ2-3 - many TRBV7-2
TGCGCCAGCAGCCTTCAGACGGGAGGGGATGAAAAACTGTTTTTT CASSLQTGGDEKLFF TRBJ1-4 - many TRBV5-1
TGCGCCAGCAGCGGCGGGGGGGCGAACACCGGGGAGCTGTTTTTT CASSGGGANTGELFF TRBJ2-2 TRBD2 few TRBV5-1
TGTGCCAGCAGAAGGGACACCAAGAGTGGCTACACCTTC CASRRDTKSGYTF TRBJ1-2 - many TRBV5-6
TGCAGTGCTAGAACTCCCTCAATTTCCGGGGAGCTGTTTTTT CSARTPSISGELFF TRBJ2-2 - many TRBV20-1
TGTGCCAGCAGTTGGACAGGGGGACCAGATACGCAGTATTTT CASSWTGGPDTQYF TRBJ2-3 TRBD1 - TRBV12-3/TRBV12-4
TGTGCCATCAGTGGACCGTCCAATGAGCAGTTCTTC CAISGPSNEQFF TRBJ2-1 - - TRBV10-3
TGTGCCAGCAGTGAATCCGCAGGGGGTCATCCAGAAGCTTTCTTT CASSESAGGHPEAFF TRBJ1-1 TRBD1 - TRBV25-1
TGTGCCAGCTCAGGGGTCCGGGAGCTGTTTTTT CASSGVRELFF TRBJ2-2 - many TRBV7-2
TGTGCCAGCTCAGAAATGACAGGGAGAGGGCAGCCCCAGCATTTT CASSEMTGRGQPQHF TRBJ1-5 TRBD1 few TRBV18
TGTGCCAGCAGTTTGGACAGGGGATCCCTCTATGGCTACACCTTC CASSLDRGSLYGYTF TRBJ1-2 TRBD1 - TRBV12-3/TRBV12-4
TGTGCCAGCAGCTTCAGGCAGGGGCTCACCCAAGAGACCCAGTACTTC CASSFRQGLTQETQYF TRBJ2-5 - many TRBV7-2
TGTGCCAGCAGCCAAGGAGGGTTGGAGCAGTTCTTC CASSQGGLEQFF TRBJ2-1 - few TRBV14
TGCGCCAGCAGCTTGGAGGGACAGTGGGCTGAAGCTTTCTTT CASSLEGQWAEAFF TRBJ1-1 TRBD1 few TRBV5-1
TGTGCCAGCAGTAGCGGGGTAGAAGCTTTCTTT CASSSGVEAFF TRBJ1-1 - many TRBV6-5
TGCAGTGCTAGCAGAGGGGGCGGCACAGATACGCAGTATTTT CSASRGGGTDTQYF TRBJ2-3 TRBD1 many TRBV20-1
TGTGCCAGCACTACCGTATCCCGAGCTTTCTTT CASTTVSRAFF TRBJ1-1 - few TRBV28